This T cell receptor (beta chain) emerged from a study of blood T cells in healthy people across ages. Per germline, CDR1 SGHRS and CDR2 YFSETQ. This CDR3 has 15 residues. A note on this clonotype: The junction differs from germline at one of its ends, possibly a read error.

A second PCR of about 7 to 11 cycles used a sample-barcoded 5' primer and a J-beta primer mix. TCRdb reprocessed the 5' RACE reads via MiXCR and lists one record per CDR3 protein. The data hold 550,000 to 750,000 distinct CDR3 sequences, with around 20% observed a single time. The gene calls are TRBV5-1 and TRBJ2-5; D tentatively reads TRBD1 or TRBD2 (5 bases each). The J call may not be correct, given that the DNA end is closer to TRBJ2-1. Material: blood. This receptor was taken from a man between 65 and 85 years old in good health. The chain's CDR3 is CASSPSGTSCNEQFF. CDR3 nucleotide sequence: TGCGCCAGCAGCCCGTCCGGGACGTCCTGCAATGAGCAGTTCTTC.